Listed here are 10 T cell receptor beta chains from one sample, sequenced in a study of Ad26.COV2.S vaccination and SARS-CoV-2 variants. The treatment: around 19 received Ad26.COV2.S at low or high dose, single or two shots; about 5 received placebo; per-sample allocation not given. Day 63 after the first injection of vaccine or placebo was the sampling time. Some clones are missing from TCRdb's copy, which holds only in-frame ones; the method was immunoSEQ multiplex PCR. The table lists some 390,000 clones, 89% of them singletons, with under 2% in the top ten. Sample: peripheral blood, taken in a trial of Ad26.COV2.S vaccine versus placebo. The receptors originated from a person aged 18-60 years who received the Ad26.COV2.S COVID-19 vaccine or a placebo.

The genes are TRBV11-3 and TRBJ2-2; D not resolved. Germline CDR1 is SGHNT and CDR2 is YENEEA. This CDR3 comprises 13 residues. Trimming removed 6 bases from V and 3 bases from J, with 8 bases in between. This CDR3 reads CASRADYTGELFF. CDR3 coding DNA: TGTGCCAGCAGAGCAGACTACACCGGGGAGCTGTTTTTT.

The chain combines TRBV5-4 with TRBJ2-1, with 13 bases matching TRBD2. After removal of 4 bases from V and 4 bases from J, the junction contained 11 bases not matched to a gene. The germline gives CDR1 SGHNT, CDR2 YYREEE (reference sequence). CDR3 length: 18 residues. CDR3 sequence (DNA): TGTGCCAGCAGCGCCGCGGGACTAGCGGGAAGGGAGTACAATGAGCAGTTCTTC. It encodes CASSAAGLAGREYNEQFF.

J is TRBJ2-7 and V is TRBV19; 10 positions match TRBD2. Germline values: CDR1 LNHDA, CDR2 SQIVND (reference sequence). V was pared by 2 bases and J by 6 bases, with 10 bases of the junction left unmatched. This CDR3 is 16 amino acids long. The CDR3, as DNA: TGTGCCAGTAGTATAAGGGCCAGCGGGAGGGCCTCCGAGCAGTACTTC. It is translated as CASSIRASGRASEQYF. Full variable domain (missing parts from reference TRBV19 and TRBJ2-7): DGGITQSPKYLFRKEGQNVTLSCEQNLNHDAMYWYRQDPGQGLRLIYYSQIVNDFQKGDIAEGYSVSREKKESFPLTVTSAQKNPTAFYLCASSIRASGRASEQYFGPGTRLTVT.

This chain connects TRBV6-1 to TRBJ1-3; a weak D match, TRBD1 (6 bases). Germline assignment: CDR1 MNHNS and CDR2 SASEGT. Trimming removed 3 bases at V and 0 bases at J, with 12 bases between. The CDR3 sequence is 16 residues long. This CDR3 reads CASSDQTGSSGNTIYF. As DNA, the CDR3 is TGTGCCAGCAGTGACCAAACAGGGAGCTCTGGAAACACCATATATTTT.

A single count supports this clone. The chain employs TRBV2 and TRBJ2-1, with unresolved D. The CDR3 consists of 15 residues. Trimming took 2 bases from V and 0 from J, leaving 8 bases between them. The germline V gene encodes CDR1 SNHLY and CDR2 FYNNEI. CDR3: CASSELESSYNEQFF. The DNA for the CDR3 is TGTGCCAGCAGTGAATTGGAGAGCTCCTACAATGAGCAGTTCTTC.

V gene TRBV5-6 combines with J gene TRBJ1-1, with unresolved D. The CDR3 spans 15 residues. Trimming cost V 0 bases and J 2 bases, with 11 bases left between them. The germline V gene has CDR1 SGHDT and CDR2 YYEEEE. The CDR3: CASSLVGLPNTEAFF. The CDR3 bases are TGTGCCAGCAGCTTGGTTGGGTTGCCCAACACTGAAGCTTTCTTT.

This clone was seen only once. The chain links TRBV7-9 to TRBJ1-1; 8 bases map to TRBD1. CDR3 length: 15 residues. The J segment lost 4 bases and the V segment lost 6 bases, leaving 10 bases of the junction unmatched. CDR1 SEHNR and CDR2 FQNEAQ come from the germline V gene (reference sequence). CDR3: CASREIQGVGTEAFF. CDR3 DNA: TGTGCCAGCAGGGAGATACAGGGGGTGGGCACTGAAGCTTTCTTT. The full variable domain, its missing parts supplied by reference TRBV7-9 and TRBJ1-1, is DTGVSQNPRHKITKRGQNVTFRCDPISEHNRLYWYRQTLGQGPEFLTYFQNEAQLEKSRLLSDRFSAERPKGSFSTLEIQRTEQGDSAMYLCASREIQGVGTEAFFGQGTRLTVV.

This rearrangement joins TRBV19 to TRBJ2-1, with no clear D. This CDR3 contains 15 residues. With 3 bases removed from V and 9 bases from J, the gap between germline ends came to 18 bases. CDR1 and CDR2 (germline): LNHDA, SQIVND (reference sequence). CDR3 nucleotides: TGTGCCAGTAGTATCGACTCGAACGCCTTAATTGAGCAGTTCTTC. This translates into CASSIDSNALIEQFF. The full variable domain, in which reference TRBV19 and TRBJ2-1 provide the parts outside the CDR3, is DGGITQSPKYLFRKEGQNVTLSCEQNLNHDAMYWYRQDPGQGLRLIYYSQIVNDFQKGDIAEGYSVSREKKESFPLTVTSAQKNPTAFYLCASSIDSNALIEQFFGPGTRLTVL.

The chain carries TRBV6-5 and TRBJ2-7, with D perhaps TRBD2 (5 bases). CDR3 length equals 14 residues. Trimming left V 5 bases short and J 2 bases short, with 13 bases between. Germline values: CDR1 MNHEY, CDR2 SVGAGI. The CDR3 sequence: CASSRQLGTYEQYF. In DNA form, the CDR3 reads TGTGCCAGCAGTAGACAACTAGGGACCTACGAGCAGTACTTC.

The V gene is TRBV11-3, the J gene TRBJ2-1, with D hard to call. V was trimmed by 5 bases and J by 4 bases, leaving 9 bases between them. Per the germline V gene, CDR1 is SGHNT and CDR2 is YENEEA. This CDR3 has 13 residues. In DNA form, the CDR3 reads TGTGCCAGCAGCCCCCAGGTTTACAATGAGCAGTTCTTC. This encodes CASSPQVYNEQFF.